This T cell receptor (beta chain) was recorded in a study of post-analysis software for immune sequencing data. Unique molecular identifiers were carried by the TCR beta cDNA libraries. From the PCR reads, TCRdb called clonotypes with MiXCR, one entry per CDR3 protein. The data show hundreds of thousands of distinct CDR3 sequences, about a third seen once. Broader study findings: Relative to controls, patients had roughly five TRBV segments at higher frequency, with TRBV5-6, TRBV5-1 and TRBV20-1 among these. F-measure co-clustering was strong for batch-matched samples.

V shed 4 bases, J shed 7 bases, and the junction held 11 bases outside the gene matches. The CDR3 totals 15 residues. Germline CDR1 and CDR2: LGHDT and YNNKEL (reference sequence). A word on this clonotype: No antigen is known for it.

The chain couples TRBV3-1 to TRBJ1-2, with 8 bases aligning to TRBD1. Sequencing was performed on blood. The TCR was taken from a girl between 10 and 17 years old with multiple sclerosis. CDR3 bases: TGTGCCAGCAGCCCAACCGGGACAGGTTTTATTGGCTACACCTTC. Protein sequence: CASSPTGTGFIGYTF.